Each of the 16 T cell receptor beta chains below was sequenced from the same sample in a study of T-cell reconstitution after alpha-beta-depleted transplantation in children. It was with unique molecular identifiers that the TCRbeta library was prepared. TCRdb recomputed calls from the PCR reads with MiXCR, one row per CDR3 protein. The sample contains roughly 790,000 distinct CDR3 sequences, 16% of which appear only once. The source was PBMCs, mostly from graft donor cells, collected 360 days after TCRalphabeta/CD19-depleted stem cell transplant. The receptor source for this set is a male patient younger than 18 who had a stem cell transplant for acute lymphoblastic leukemia, so the T cells may come from the graft donor.

A few counts support this clonotype. This chain joins TRBV20-1 and TRBJ2-7; 9 bases line up with TRBD1. CDR1 and CDR2 (germline): DFQATT, SNEGSKA (reference sequence). The CDR3 extends over 12 amino acids. The CDR3 is CRGDREDYEQYF. Here the CDR3 DNA reads TGCAGGGGGGACAGGGAAGACTACGAGCAGTACTTC.

This clonotype was recorded a few times. The chain employs TRBV7-3 and TRBJ2-3; 9 bases fit TRBD1. With V trimmed by 3 bases and J by 2 bases, 3 bases remained unmatched. Germline loops: CDR1 SGHTA, CDR2 FQGTGA. This CDR3 contains 15 residues. The CDR3 nucleotides read TGTGCCAGCAGCTTTGGACAGGGGAACACAGATACGCAGTATTTT. Translating gives CASSFGQGNTDTQYF.

This clonotype came up many times. The chain employs TRBV7-9 and TRBJ2-3, with 8 positions matching TRBD1. Germline V gene lookup returns CDR1 SEHNR and CDR2 FQNEAQ (reference sequence). The CDR3 consists of 15 residues. Trimming took 8 bases from V and 2 from J; bases not matched to a gene: 9. The CDR3 loop reads CASRRQGTATDTQYF. The CDR3 DNA sequence: TGTGCCAGCCGAAGACAGGGGACCGCCACAGATACGCAGTATTTT.

This clonotype was seen more than once but under ten times. The V and J genes are TRBV6-5 and TRBJ2-3; possibly TRBD1 or TRBD2 for D (5 bases each). V was trimmed by 4 bases and J by 4 bases, leaving 15 bases between them. The length of the CDR3 is 15 residues. CDR1 is MNHEY, CDR2 SVGAGI, per germline. CDR3 region: CASSLGTPAPDTQYF. CDR3 nucleotides: TGTGCCAGCAGTTTGGGGACCCCAGCGCCAGATACGCAGTATTTT.

This clonotype was counted between two and nine times. This chain links TRBV27 with TRBJ2-6; 12 bases align to TRBD2. J lost 1 base, V lost 9 bases, and 10 bases had no gene match. CDR1 and CDR2 from the germline V gene are MNHEY and SMNVEV (reference sequence). The CDR3 extends over 18 amino acids. The CDR3, as DNA: TGTGCCAGTCGATCCGGACTAGCGGGACATTCTGGGGCCAACGTCCTGACTTTC. Protein product: CASRSGLAGHSGANVLTF.

The chain links TRBV18 to TRBJ2-1; D is ambiguous. The V gene's germline CDR1 is KGHSH and CDR2 LQKENI. V was trimmed by 2 bases and J by 5 bases, leaving 31 bases between them. CDR3 length: 21 amino acids. This CDR3 reads CASSPFGAISGGPSYNNEQFF. CDR3 DNA sequence: TGTGCCAGCTCACCATTTGGCGCGATCTCCGGCGGTCCATCATACAACAATGAGCAGTTCTTC.

The chain is built from TRBV12-3 or TRBV12-4 and TRBJ2-2; D is ambiguous. The CDR3 runs to 14 residues. V lost 5 bases and J 6 bases, leaving 13 bases between the germline ends. For the CDR3, the DNA is TGTGCCAGCAGTCTGTCGGGTGCTGCCGGGGAGCTGTTTTTT. Amino acids: CASSLSGAAGELFF.

The CDR3 sequence is CASSEGDRTYNEQFF. The CDR3 nucleotides read TGTGCCAGCAGTGAGGGCGATAGGACCTACAATGAGCAGTTCTTC. J is TRBJ2-1 and V is TRBV25-1, with D uncertain. The CDR3 sequence is 15 residues long. Germline V lookup: CDR1 MGHDK, CDR2 SYGVNS. The V end lost 3 bases, the J end lost 2 bases, and 11 bases lay between the germline ends. The full variable domain, its missing parts supplied by reference TRBV25-1 and TRBJ2-1, is EADIYQTPRYLVIGTGKKITLECSQTMGHDKMYWYQQDPGMELHLIHYSYGVNSTEKGDLSSESTVSRIRTEHFPLTLESARPSHTSQYLCASSEGDRTYNEQFFGPGTRLTVL.

The sample holds a few counts of this clonotype. J is TRBJ2-1 and V is TRBV19; TRBD2 agrees at 8 bases. The CDR3 is made up of 14 amino acids. V dropped 1 base and J dropped 9; count of bases not matched to a gene: 5. CDR1 and CDR2 (germline): LNHDA, SQIVND (reference sequence). This chain's CDR3 is CASSIAGGPPEQFF. The CDR3 DNA sequence: TGTGCCAGTAGTATAGCGGGAGGGCCTCCTGAGCAGTTCTTC.

V is TRBV7-8 and J is TRBJ2-1; 7 bases are shared with TRBD1. The V segment lost 5 bases and the J segment 3 bases; nucleotides outside the gene matches: 7. This CDR3 has 15 residues. Germline V gene lookup returns CDR1 SGHVS and CDR2 FQNEAQ. DNA of the CDR3: TGTGCCAGCAGCCCCGACAGGGTCGTCTACAATGAGCAGTTCTTC. Its translation is CASSPDRVVYNEQFF.

The chain employs TRBV7-3 and TRBJ2-5, with D unclear. This CDR3 contains 13 residues. V was pared by 1 base and J by 7 bases, with 10 bases between. Germline V gene data show CDR1 as SGHTA and CDR2 as FQGTGA. CDR3 sequence: CASSLIGKGTQYF. In nucleotides, the CDR3 is TGTGCCAGCAGCTTAATCGGCAAGGGGACCCAGTACTTC.

This clonotype was seen only a few times. V and J are TRBV5-1 and TRBJ2-3, with 8 bases identical to TRBD1. The trim removed 1 base at V and 3 bases at J, leaving 1 base unmatched. Germline CDR1 is SGHRS and CDR2 is YFSETQ. The CDR3 loop spans 14 amino acids. CDR3 bases: TGCGCCAGCAGCTTGCGGACAGGGACAGATACGCAGTATTTT. The encoded protein is CASSLRTGTDTQYF.

This clonotype was counted between two and nine times. The chain links TRBV12-3 or TRBV12-4 to TRBJ2-3; D is perhaps TRBD2 (6 bases). The CDR3 spans 14 residues. With 7 bases removed from V and 0 bases from J, the gap between germline ends came to 11 bases. The CDR3 loop is CASTSSVSTDTQYF. The CDR3 coding sequence is TGTGCCAGCACCTCTAGCGTTAGCACAGATACGCAGTATTTT.

The CDR3 is CSPLATQETQYF. Here the CDR3 DNA reads TGCAGTCCTCTAGCGACACAAGAGACCCAGTACTTC. The gene calls are TRBV20-1 and TRBJ2-5, with a possible D match to TRBD2 (6 bases). Trimming pared 8 bases from V and 2 bases from J, leaving 12 bases between. This CDR3 region has 12 residues. Germline V gene sequence: CDR1 DFQATT, CDR2 SNEGSKA (reference sequence).

The table lists this clonotype with a few counts. The gene calls are TRBV6-1 and TRBJ1-1; 11 positions agree with TRBD1. The CDR3 loop spans 15 amino acids. The junction had 6 bases not matched to a gene; V was cut back by 2 bases and J by 7 bases. CDR1 and CDR2 (germline): MNHNS, SASEGT. CDR3 region: CASSESRTGGDEAFF. In DNA, the CDR3 is TGTGCCAGCAGTGAAAGCCGGACAGGGGGCGATGAAGCTTTCTTT.

The J gene is TRBJ1-1, the V gene TRBV7-2; D possibly corresponds to TRBD1 (6 bases). The CDR3 extends over 12 amino acids. CDR1 SGHTA and CDR2 FQGNSA come from the germline V gene. V was trimmed by 6 bases and J by 8 bases, leaving 13 bases between them. The CDR3 DNA follows: TGTGCCAGCAGTCAGAGGACAGTGGAAGCTTTCTTT. This codes for CASSQRTVEAFF.